This TCR beta chain originates from a study of blood T cell repertoires in COVID-19. Study in general: The study drew acute and convalescent COVID-19 samples from the United States, Italy and Spain. Sources were T cells, B-cell-depleted T cells, or PBMCs; the material itself was cDNA or gDNA.

Original processing methods: Amplified reference gene primers provided the basis for estimating nucleated cell counts. The method was immunoSEQ multiplex PCR; TCRdb's version includes in-frame clones alone and lacks a portion of them. V and J calls and clone size are copied from that table; D and trimming were computed from the DNA. The table records under 150,000 clones, about 87% of them present only once. Germline V gene data show CDR1 as KGHSH and CDR2 as LQKENI. Deletions cut 3 bases from V and 2 bases from J, with 7 bases between. The CDR3 length is 13 residues. Specimen: peripheral blood. This sequence originates from a human donor in a cohort sampled during active COVID-19. J is TRBJ1-1 and V is TRBV18; no clear D. CDR3 sequence (DNA): TGTGCCAGCTCACCCCAGTACAACACTGAAGCTTTCTTT. The encoded protein is CASSPQYNTEAFF.